The rows below give T cell receptor beta chains drawn from one sample of a study of blood T cell repertoires in COVID-19. Generated by immunoSEQ multiplex PCR, the TCRdb table keeps only in-frame clones and is missing some. The repertoire holds fewer than 200,000 clones, with around 82% as singletons. The source material was PBMCs or T cells enriched from blood (not recorded which). These receptor sequences come from a woman aged 45-60 years in a cohort exposed to, infected with or recovered from COVID-19 (not recorded which). Both conserved end residues are part of each CDR3. Each record gives: V gene, D gene, J gene, CDR3 protein. A D gene is named only where the DNA matches it firmly.

TRBV10-2,TRBD1,TRBJ1-4,CASRETQGTGNEKLFF
TRBV5-6,NA,TRBJ1-1,CASSGAGRQGLLNTEAFF
TRBV5-1,TRBD2,TRBJ2-3,CASSSKPTSGAYTDTQYF
TRBV6-5,NA,TRBJ1-4,CASSNPGTTTEKLFF
TRBV16,NA,TRBJ2-7,CASSQVSIRNDYEQYF
TRBV7-6,TRBD2,TRBJ2-3,CASSLRGGAGADTQYF
TRBV19,NA,TRBJ1-4,CASTFRGRYEKLFF
TRBV28,TRBD2,TRBJ2-1,CASSTAYTSGGGNEQFF
TRBV7-9,TRBD2,TRBJ2-3,CASSRGEGATDTQYF
TRBV5-1,TRBD2,TRBJ2-3,CASSLASGSGATDTQYF
TRBV5-6,TRBD2,TRBJ2-1,CASGQWGLAVYNEQFF
TRBV6-5,TRBD2,TRBJ2-1,CASRASGVYNEQFF
TRBV4-2,NA,TRBJ2-6,CASSQVIQVVIPSNVLTF
TRBV5-6,NA,TRBJ2-7,CASSLVTETLTF
TRBV7-2,NA,TRBJ2-7,CASSPRDTGIYEQYF
TRBV2,TRBD1,TRBJ1-4,CASSGDSEKLFF
TRBV11-3,NA,TRBJ1-3,CASSSTDGGSGNTIYF
TRBV5-1,NA,TRBJ1-1,CASSLAGGLGTEAFF
TRBV7-2,TRBD1,TRBJ2-5,CASSLTGQGAGETQYF
TRBV27,TRBD2,TRBJ2-1,CASSLRRTSGIRDNEQFF
TRBV9,NA,TRBJ1-4,CASSVAGGDEKLFF
TRBV19,NA,TRBJ1-3,CATGADSGNTIYF
TRBV3-1/TRBV3-2,TRBD1,TRBJ1-6,CASSQASGTGEKHPLHF
TRBV6-2/TRBV6-3,NA,TRBJ1-1,CASSYQTDLQEAFF
TRBV3-1/TRBV3-2,NA,TRBJ1-1,CASSQVGAGMNTEAFF
TRBV27,NA,TRBJ1-5,CASSPGRGNQPQHF
TRBV28,TRBD2,TRBJ2-7,CASSTGLTAAYGRPYEQYF
TRBV6-5,TRBD1,TRBJ2-7,CASSLRTGGFDEQYF
TRBV10-1,NA,TRBJ1-5,CASSADSYSNQPQHF
TRBV7-2,NA,TRBJ2-1,CASSAGGPTYNEQFF
TRBV28,NA,TRBJ1-5,CASSLTGQDNQPQHF
TRBV9,NA,TRBJ1-1,CASSPRNRVVTEAFF
TRBV6-1,NA,TRBJ1-6,CASSDRAYNSPLHF
TRBV10-3,TRBD1,TRBJ1-6,CAIAGTVDSPLHF
TRBV3-1/TRBV3-2,TRBD1,TRBJ1-1,CASSQEIEGQGRGAFF
TRBV9,TRBD1,TRBJ1-1,CASSITGALNTEAFF
TRBV11-2,NA,TRBJ1-1,CASSLNLGRAGAFF